Each of the 21 T cell receptor beta chains below was sequenced from the same sample in a study of shared clonotypes between healthy human individuals. The protocol was immunoSEQ multiplex PCR, while the TCRdb copy is restricted to in-frame clones and leaves out a portion. The data show millions of clones, approximately 92% seen once. The sample consisted of naive CD4+ T cells sorted from blood. Subset in this sample: CD45RA+ positively selected. The origin of the receptors is a man between 18 and 35 years old in good health.

This chain links TRBV2 with TRBJ2-3; possible D gene TRBD2, 6 bases. The length of the CDR3 is 16 residues. The germline V gene encodes CDR1 SNHLY and CDR2 FYNNEI. The V end was cut by 1 base, the J end by 2 bases, with 13 bases between. The CDR3 region is CASSEETGLITDTQYF. As DNA, the CDR3 is TGTGCCAGCAGTGAAGAGACGGGACTCATCACAGATACGCAGTATTTT. The complete variable domain, with remaining parts taken from reference TRBV2 and TRBJ2-3, reads EPEVTQTPSHQVTQMGQEVILRCVPISNHLYFYWYRQILGQKVEFLVSFYNNEISEKSEIFDDQFSVERPDGSNFTLKIRSTKLEDSAMYFCASSEETGLITDTQYFGPGTRLTVL.

A remark on this clone: The same CDR3 is also encoded by other DNA sequences in this sample. The rearrangement uses TRBV18 and TRBJ2-7; D is unresolved. The germline V and J ends were trimmed by 3 bases and 3 bases, with 9 bases remaining between them. The germline CDR1 and CDR2 sequences are KGHSH and LQKENI. This CDR3 region has 13 residues. CDR3 protein: CASSPGLGYEQYF. The CDR3 nucleotides are TGTGCCAGCTCACCGGGCCTGGGCTACGAGCAGTACTTC.

This chain joins TRBV30 and TRBJ2-7; 10 nucleotides match TRBD1. V lost 4 bases and J lost 2; bases outside the gene matches: 5. Germline V gene sequence: CDR1 GTSNPN, CDR2 SVGIG (reference sequence). This CDR3 has 14 amino acids. The CDR3 DNA reads TGTGCCTGGACCAGGGACAGGGGAGCCTACGAGCAGTACTTC. This codes for CAWTRDRGAYEQYF.

This clone showed up just once. The chain links TRBV5-6 to TRBJ2-2; 8 bases fit TRBD1. Germline V gene data show CDR1 as SGHDT and CDR2 as YYEEEE. V gave up 5 bases and J gave up 4 bases; unmatched junction bases: 4. The CDR3 is 14 amino acids. Written as DNA, the CDR3 is TGTGCCAGCAGTCTCCAGGGGGCCACCGGGGAGCTGTTTTTT. Its translation is CASSLQGATGELFF. Drawing the rest from reference TRBV5-6 and TRBJ2-2, the complete variable domain is DAGVTQSPTHLIKTRGQQVTLRCSPKSGHDTVSWYQQALGQGPQFIFQYYEEEERQRGNFPDRFSGHQFPNYSSELNVNALLLGDSALYLCASSLQGATGELFFGEGSRLTVL.

This clone occurred a few times. This sequence joins TRBV5-1 and TRBJ1-4, with 7 bases lining up with TRBD1. Germline V gene lookup returns CDR1 SGHRS and CDR2 YFSETQ. V lost 3 bases to trimming and J lost 6 bases; unmatched junction nucleotides: 5. This CDR3 is 14 amino acids long. CDR3 region: CASSSGDSHEKLFF. CDR3 sequence (DNA): TGCGCCAGCAGCTCAGGGGACAGTCATGAAAAACTGTTTTTT. Variable domain in full (rest from reference TRBV5-1 and TRBJ1-4): KAGVTQTPRYLIKTRGQQVTLSCSPISGHRSVSWYQQTPGQGLQFLFEYFSETQRNKGNFPGRFSGRQFSNSRSEMNVSTLELGDSALYLCASSSGDSHEKLFFGSGTQLSVL.

The chain employs TRBV19 and TRBJ2-7; TRBD2 agrees at 12 bases. The germline CDR1 and CDR2 sequences are LNHDA and SQIVND (reference sequence). V shed 8 bases, J shed 6 bases, and the junction held 11 bases outside the gene matches. The CDR3 has 15 amino acids. CDR3 protein: CASGTGLAGFSEQYF. CDR3 DNA sequence: TGTGCCAGTGGGACCGGACTAGCGGGATTCTCCGAGCAGTACTTC. Using reference TRBV19 and TRBJ2-7 for the parts outside the CDR3, the full variable domain is DGGITQSPKYLFRKEGQNVTLSCEQNLNHDAMYWYRQDPGQGLRLIYYSQIVNDFQKGDIAEGYSVSREKKESFPLTVTSAQKNPTAFYLCASGTGLAGFSEQYFGPGTRLTVT.

Regarding this clone: The same CDR3 is also encoded by other DNA sequences in this sample. The gene calls are TRBV7-9 and TRBJ2-7; no definite D call. Looked up from germline, CDR1 is SEHNR and CDR2 is FQNEAQ (reference sequence). The CDR3 has 13 residues. V was trimmed by 3 bases and J by 0 bases, leaving 6 bases between them. Here the CDR3 reads CASSFSGSYEQYF. For the CDR3, the DNA is TGTGCCAGCAGCTTCTCTGGCTCCTACGAGCAGTACTTC.

Regarding this clone: The sample contains more than one DNA sequence encoding this CDR3. The chain has TRBV20-1 and TRBJ2-3, with unresolved D. CDR3 size: 11 residues. V was clipped by 3 bases and J by 6 bases, with 7 bases between them. Germline lookup yields CDR1 DFQATT and CDR2 SNEGSKA (reference sequence). The CDR3 is CSASLSDTQYF. CDR3 sequence (DNA): TGCAGTGCTAGCTTGTCGGATACGCAGTATTTT.

The rearrangement joins TRBV19 to TRBJ2-7, with a tentative D call TRBD1 (6 bases). The germline V gene encodes CDR1 LNHDA and CDR2 SQIVND (reference sequence). CDR3 length: 12 amino acids. With 3 bases removed from V and 9 bases from J, the gap between germline ends came to 12 bases. CDR3 sequence reads: CASSIEGVAQYF. The CDR3 DNA reads TGTGCCAGTAGTATCGAGGGGGTCGCGCAGTACTTC.

The J gene is TRBJ2-1, the V gene TRBV30; D might be TRBD2 (6 bases). Trimming took 5 bases from V and 0 from J, leaving 11 bases between them. Germline CDR1 is GTSNPN and CDR2 is SVGIG (reference sequence). The CDR3 is 14 residues long. The CDR3, as DNA: TGTGCCTGGGAGGACGGGAGCTCCTACAATGAGCAGTTCTTC. It specifies CAWEDGSSYNEQFF.

The rearrangement joins TRBV7-9 to TRBJ1-2, with D possibly TRBD1 on 5 matching bases. The germline gives CDR1 SEHNR, CDR2 FQNEAQ (reference sequence). The CDR3 length is 14 residues. Trimming pared 5 bases from V and 4 bases from J, leaving 14 bases between. For the CDR3, the DNA is TGTGCCAGCAGCGGGGACGACCGTGGCTATGGCTACACCTTC. Its translation: CASSGDDRGYGYTF.

This clone was detected once. J is TRBJ2-2 and V is TRBV7-2; TRBD2 aligns across 13 bases. CDR1 is SGHTA and CDR2 is FQGNSA in the germline V gene. CDR3 length: 16 amino acids. V shed 4 bases and J 6 bases; nucleotides not matched to a gene: 5. The chain's CDR3 is CASSSGLAGASGELFF. The CDR3 nucleotides are TGTGCCAGCAGCTCCGGACTAGCGGGAGCCTCCGGGGAGCTGTTTTTT.

J is TRBJ2-3 and V is TRBV4-1; 7 bases are a match to TRBD2. Germline-derived CDR1 and CDR2 are MGHRA and YSYEKL. Germline trimming cut 4 bases from V and 5 bases from J; bases unmatched to any gene: 12. The CDR3 extends over 16 amino acids. The CDR3 DNA is TGCGCCAGCAGCCCCAAGGCGGGGAGGGAAGTAGATACGCAGTATTTT. Translated, it gives CASSPKAGREVDTQYF.

V is TRBV27 and J is TRBJ2-3; the D gene could be TRBD1 or TRBD2 (6 bases each). The CDR3 sequence is 15 residues long. CDR1 and CDR2 from the germline V gene are MNHEY and SMNVEV (reference sequence). V lost 3 bases, J lost 2 bases, and 12 bases lay in between. In DNA form, the CDR3 reads TGTGCCAGCAGTTTCTTGGGGGGCCTCACAGATACGCAGTATTTT. This translates into CASSFLGGLTDTQYF.

The V gene is TRBV6-5, the J gene TRBJ2-5; D may correspond to TRBD1 or TRBD2 (5 bases each). Trimming took off 6 bases at V and 5 bases at J, with 16 bases between the two ends. Germline assignment: CDR1 MNHEY and CDR2 SVGAGI. The CDR3 consists of 14 residues. The CDR3 reads CASSRETKGETQYF. In DNA form, the CDR3 reads TGTGCCAGCAGCCGGGAAACTAAGGGGGAGACCCAGTACTTC.

The chain employs TRBV6-1 and TRBJ2-1, with 13 bases that match TRBD2. The ends lost 4 bases at V and 4 bases at J; junction bases unmatched: 1. In germline, CDR1 is MNHNS, CDR2 SASEGT. This CDR3 region has 15 residues. CDR3 DNA: TGTGCCAGCAGTGGGACTAGCGGGAGATACAATGAGCAGTTCTTC. This gives the protein CASSGTSGRYNEQFF.

The CDR3 reads CASQIATGNNEKLFF. The CDR3 nucleotides read TGCGCCAGCCAAATTGCGACAGGGAATAATGAAAAACTGTTTTTT. The chain joins TRBV5-1 to TRBJ1-4, with 7 bases matching TRBD1. The CDR3 has 15 residues. The V and J ends lost 7 bases and 4 bases, in that order; junction bases with no gene match: 10. CDR1 is SGHRS, CDR2 YFSETQ, per germline.

This clone was counted a single time. V gene TRBV18 combines with J gene TRBJ1-4; 12 nucleotides match TRBD1. The trim removed 3 bases at V and 3 bases at J, leaving 8 bases unmatched. The V gene's germline CDR1 is KGHSH and CDR2 LQKENI. This CDR3 region has 18 residues. The CDR3 loop is CASSPPGQGAGANEKLFF. The DNA for the CDR3 is TGTGCCAGCTCACCGCCGGGACAGGGGGCTGGAGCTAATGAAAAACTGTTTTTT.

The V and J genes are TRBV5-8 and TRBJ2-3; 9 nucleotides match TRBD2. Germline CDR1 and CDR2: SGHTS and YDEGEE. This CDR3 has 15 amino acids. V dropped 4 bases and J dropped 2; count of bases not matched to a gene: 5. Here the CDR3 reads CASSRSGGYTDTQYF. In nucleotides, the CDR3 is TGTGCCAGCAGCCGCAGCGGGGGGTACACAGATACGCAGTATTTT.

The chain uses TRBV5-1 and TRBJ1-1, with 7 bases aligning to TRBD1. J was trimmed by 3 bases and V by 2 bases; bases with no gene match: 4. The CDR3 consists of 14 residues. Germline loops: CDR1 SGHRS, CDR2 YFSETQ. The CDR3 DNA is TGCGCCAGCAGCTTTAACAGGGGAGACACTGAAGCTTTCTTT. As protein: CASSFNRGDTEAFF.

The V gene is TRBV4-2, the J gene TRBJ1-4, with 7 bases that match TRBD1. The V segment lost 1 base and the J segment 5 bases; nucleotides outside the gene matches: 1. Germline CDR1 is LGHNA and CDR2 is YNFKEQ. The CDR3 totals 14 residues. DNA of the CDR3: TGTGCCAGCAGCCAAGCGGGACAGAATGAAAAACTGTTTTTT. Protein product: CASSQAGQNEKLFF.